This entry features one TCR beta chain sequence. Its antigen is currently not known. Base quality data are lacking; no much larger clone is found one base away. Libraries were constructed by PCR. Sequencing used an Illumina HiSeq 2500. TCR library preparation used molecular barcoding, with unique molecular identifiers applied to normalize quantification of the TCRbeta repertoire. In-frame beta chains were kept once TCRdb had trimmed the public reads at Q25 with fastp and called clones with MiXCR. Each CDR3 protein gets just one entry, which takes the most common genes and DNA from the rows behind it. The sample table shows around 500,000 distinct CDR3 sequences, and about 21% are seen once. The ten largest make up 11% to 15% of the sample. V is cut by 4 bases and J by 2 bases, and the space between the germline ends is 9 bases. The CDR3 runs 13 residues from the cysteine to the phenylalanine. Left in the record is the CDR3 DNA by itself, 39 bases read in frame from the first base. In the germline V gene (reference sequence), CDR1 corresponds to MNHEY and CDR2 to SMNVEV.

This sample's treatment or condition label indicates: allogeneic hematopoietic cell transplantation with graft depleted of TCRalphabeta T cells and CD19 B cells. Transplant recipients were children who received TCRalphabeta/CD19-depleted allogeneic hematopoietic cell grafts. The data were taken from a study of T-cell reconstitution after alpha-beta-depleted transplantation in children (dated by TCRdb to the mid-2010s). Background for the entire study: Using TCR repertoire profiling, the study quantitatively followed how T-cell immune reconstitution unfolded in children after TCRalphabeta/CD19-depleted allogeneic hematopoietic cell transplantation. The full study reports these points: In some patients, the high TCRbeta diversity seen at day 60 was put down to recipient T cells and intrathymic progenitors that had survived conditioning. About two months after transplant, the apparently early recovery of alphabetaT-cell counts reportedly depended on just several hundred clones that had expanded rapidly and came from non-depleted graft cells. Over the following months the frequencies of hyperexpanded clones went down, and after one year T-cell counts and TCRbeta diversity were mostly credited to newly produced T cells.

The sample was PBMCs, mostly from graft donor cells, taken 360 days after TCRalphabeta/CD19-depleted stem cell transplant. The source of this sequence is a boy younger than two who had a stem cell transplant for acute myeloid leukemia, so the T cells may come from the graft donor. The rearrangement joined TRBV27 to TRBJ2-7; the D gene is not confidently resolved. The nucleotides read TGTGCCAGCAGTTACTCGGCTGCCTACGAGCAGTACTTC. This encodes CASSYSAAYEQYF.